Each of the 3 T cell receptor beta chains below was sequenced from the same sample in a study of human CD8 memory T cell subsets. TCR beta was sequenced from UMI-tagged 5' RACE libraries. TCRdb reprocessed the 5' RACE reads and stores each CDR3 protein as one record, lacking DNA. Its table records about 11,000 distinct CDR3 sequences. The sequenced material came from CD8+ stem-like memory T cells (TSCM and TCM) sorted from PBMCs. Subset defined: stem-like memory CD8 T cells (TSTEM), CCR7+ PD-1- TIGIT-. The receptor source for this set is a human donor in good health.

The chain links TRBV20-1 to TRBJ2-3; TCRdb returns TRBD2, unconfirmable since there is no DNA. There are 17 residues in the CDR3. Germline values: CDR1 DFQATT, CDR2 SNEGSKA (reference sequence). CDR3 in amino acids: CSASPIVAGGTTDTQYF.

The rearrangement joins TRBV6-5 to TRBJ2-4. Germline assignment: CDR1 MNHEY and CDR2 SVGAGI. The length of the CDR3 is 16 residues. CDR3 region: CASSYATPVAKNIQYF.

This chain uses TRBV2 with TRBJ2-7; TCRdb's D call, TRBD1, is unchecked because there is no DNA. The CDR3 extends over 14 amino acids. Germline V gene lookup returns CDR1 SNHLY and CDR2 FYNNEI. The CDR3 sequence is CASSEGGVSYEQYF.